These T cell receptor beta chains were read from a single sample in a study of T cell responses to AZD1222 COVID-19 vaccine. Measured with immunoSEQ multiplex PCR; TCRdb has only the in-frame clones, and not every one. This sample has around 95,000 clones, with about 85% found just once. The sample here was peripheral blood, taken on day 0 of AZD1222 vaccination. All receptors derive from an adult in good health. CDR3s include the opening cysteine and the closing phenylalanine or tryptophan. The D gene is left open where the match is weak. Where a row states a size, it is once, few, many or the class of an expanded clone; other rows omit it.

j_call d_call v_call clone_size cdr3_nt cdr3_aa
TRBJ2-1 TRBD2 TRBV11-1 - TGTGCCAGCAGGGAGAGCGGGGGGTACAATGAGCAGTTCTTC CASRESGGYNEQFF
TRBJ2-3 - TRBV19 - TGTGCCAGTAGGGGGGAAGAAAGCACAGATACGCAGTATTTT CASRGEESTDTQYF
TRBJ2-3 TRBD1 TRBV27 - TGTGCCAGCAGTTTTTGGAGTTGGGCCGCCCAATCCAACCTCACGGACAGGGCGGGAGATACGCAGTATTTT CASSFWSWAAQSNLTDRAGDTQYF
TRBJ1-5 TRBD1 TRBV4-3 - TGCGCCAGCAGCCAAACGAACAGGGGGCGAGGTCAGCCCCAGCATTTT CASSQTNRGRGQPQHF
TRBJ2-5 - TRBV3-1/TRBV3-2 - TGTGCCAGCAGCCAAGATGGGGGAGAGACCCAGTACTTC CASSQDGGETQYF
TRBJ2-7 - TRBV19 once TGTGCCAGTAGTATAGGGTCCGGGATCCCCTACGAGCAGTACTTC CASSIGSGIPYEQYF
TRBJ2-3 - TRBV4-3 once TGCGCCAGCAGCCAAGAAAGGGATTTCCTGGGAGATACGCAGTATTTT CASSQERDFLGDTQYF
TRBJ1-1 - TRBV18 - TGTGCCAGCTCACCAGCCCAGGGAGGTACTGAAGCTTTCTTT CASSPAQGGTEAFF
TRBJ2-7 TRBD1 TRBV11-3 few TGTGCCAGCAGCTTTCGGGACAGGGGTTTGCAGTACTTC CASSFRDRGLQYF
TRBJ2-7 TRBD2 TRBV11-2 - TGTGCCAGCAGCTTAGGAGCGGGACCTTCCTACGAGCAGTACTTC CASSLGAGPSYEQYF
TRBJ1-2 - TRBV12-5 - TGTGCTAGTGGTTGGGGAATGTCCTATGGCTACACCTTC CASGWGMSYGYTF
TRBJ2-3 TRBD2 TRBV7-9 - TGTGCCAGCAGCTTAGCGGCGGGAGCCACAGATACGCAGTATTTT CASSLAAGATDTQYF
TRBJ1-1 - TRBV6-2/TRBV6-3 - TGTGCCAGCAGCGCGACAGGTCTGGCTGAAGCTTTCTTT CASSATGLAEAFF
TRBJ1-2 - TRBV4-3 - TGCGCCAGCAGCCAAGGTCGCACGAATGGCTACACCTTC CASSQGRTNGYTF
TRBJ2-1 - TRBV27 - TGTGCCAGCAGTTTATCGGGGGTTGAGCAGTTCTTC CASSLSGVEQFF
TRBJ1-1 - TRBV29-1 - TGCAGCGCTGCGGGGCCGAACACTGAAGCTTTCTTT CSAAGPNTEAFF
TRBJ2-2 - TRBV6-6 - TGTGCCAGCAGTTACGAAGACTTACTCACCGGGGAGCTGTTTTTT CASSYEDLLTGELFF